The entry below describes one TCR beta chain. The antigen it binds to is not known. Per-base qualities were not stored, and no clone one base away is much larger. A distance of 21 bases separates the germline ends of V and J, which lose 6 bases and 6 bases respectively. Counted from cysteine to phenylalanine, this CDR3 has 16 amino acids. Only the CDR3 region is kept as DNA, spanning 48 bases read in frame from base 1. According to the germline V gene, CDR1 reads SNHLY and CDR2 reads FYNNEI. Whole blood was collected in K2EDTA tubes by collaborating institutions according to the institutions' own protocols. For TCRbeta analysis, collaborators shipped samples as frozen whole blood, isolated PBMCs, or DNA extracted from either of those sample types. This sample is drawn from a study of blood T cell repertoires in COVID-19 (dated by TCRdb to the early 2020s). Regarding the complete study: Samples from collaborators originated in the United States, Italy and Spain and spanned both the acute and convalescent phases of COVID-19. The prospective study material was composed of cDNA or gDNA derived from T cells, B-cell-depleted T cells, or PBMCs. The dataset comprised deeply sampled blood TCRbeta repertoires from subjects exposed to, actively infected with, or recovered from COVID-19. The repertoires were released in a freely available public database meant as a resource for research on the immune response to SARS-CoV-2. Samples came from the ongoing ImmuneRACE study (first 160 participants) plus 1,254 subjects from 6 global collaborators. The sample metadata nearly always contained a de-identified subject ID, COVID-19 status, age in years and sex. Where HLA class I and class II types were available, the types were taken from metadata supplied by the sample provider, not from assay-based typing.

TCRbeta CDR3 regions were amplified from genomic DNA using the immunoSEQ Assay, a bias-controlled multiplex PCR. The original methods were these. The number of nucleated cells in each sample was estimated by amplification of reference gene primers within the assay. To quantify the absolute abundance of each unique TCRbeta CDR3 rearrangement, sequence reads were collapsed and filtered. For each sample, productive Simpson clonality was calculated as the square root of Simpson's diversity index over productive rearrangements. TCRdb carries this immuneACCESS record with in-frame sequences only. Its versions omit some clonotypes, under half of them owing to an unresolved V gene in the studies checked, with the rest unexplained. V, J and clone size reflect that table, while D and trimming were determined from the DNA. For this sample there are about 230,000 clones; about 83% appear just once. Approximately 5.4% of the sample belongs to the ten largest clones.

General conclusions and limits of the study: How much clinical and demographic metadata was included differed by source and by participant, and the metadata was provided uncurated.

Source material: peripheral blood. This clonotype originated in a man at least 80 years old with acute or convalescent COVID-19. Recombination joined TRBV2 with TRBJ2-1, with the identity of the D gene unclear. CDR3 loop: CASSVLVGGSGNEQFF. The DNA sequence reads TGTGCCAGCAGCGTCCTAGTTGGCGGAAGTGGCAATGAGCAGTTCTTC.